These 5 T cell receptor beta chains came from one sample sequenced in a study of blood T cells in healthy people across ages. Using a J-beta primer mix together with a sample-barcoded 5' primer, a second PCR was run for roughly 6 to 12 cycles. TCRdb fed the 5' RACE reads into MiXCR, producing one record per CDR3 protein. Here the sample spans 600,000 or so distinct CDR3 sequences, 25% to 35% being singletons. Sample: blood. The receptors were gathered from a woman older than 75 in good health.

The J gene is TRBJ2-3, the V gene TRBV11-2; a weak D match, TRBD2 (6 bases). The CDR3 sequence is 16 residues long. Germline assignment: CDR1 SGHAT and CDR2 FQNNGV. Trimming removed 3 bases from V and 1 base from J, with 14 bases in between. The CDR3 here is CASSFVGGVGTDTQYF. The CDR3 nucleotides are TGTGCCAGCAGCTTCGTGGGGGGAGTGGGCACAGATACGCAGTATTTT.

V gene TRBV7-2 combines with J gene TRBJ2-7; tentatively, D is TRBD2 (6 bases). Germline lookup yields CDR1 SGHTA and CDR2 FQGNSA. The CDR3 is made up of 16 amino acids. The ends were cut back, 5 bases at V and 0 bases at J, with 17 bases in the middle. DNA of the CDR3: TGTGCCAGCAGCCCATATGCTGGGGGGTTCTCCTACGAGCAGTACTTC. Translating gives CASSPYAGGFSYEQYF.

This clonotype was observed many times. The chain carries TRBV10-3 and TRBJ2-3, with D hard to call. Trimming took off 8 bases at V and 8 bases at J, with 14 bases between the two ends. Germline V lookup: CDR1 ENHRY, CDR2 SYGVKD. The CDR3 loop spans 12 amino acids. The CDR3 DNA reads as TGTGCCATCGGGCTGGAGACGGCTACGCAGTATTTT. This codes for CAIGLETATQYF.

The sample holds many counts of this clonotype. The CDR3 DNA is TGTGCCAGCAGAGCCCGGACGCACGGCACAGATACGCAGTATTTT. Protein: CASRARTHGTDTQYF. The V call is TRBV6-6, the J call TRBJ2-3, with D hard to call. CDR1 is MNHNY, CDR2 SVGAGI, per germline (reference sequence). CDR3 size: 15 residues. V lost 6 bases and J lost 1, with 14 bases in between.

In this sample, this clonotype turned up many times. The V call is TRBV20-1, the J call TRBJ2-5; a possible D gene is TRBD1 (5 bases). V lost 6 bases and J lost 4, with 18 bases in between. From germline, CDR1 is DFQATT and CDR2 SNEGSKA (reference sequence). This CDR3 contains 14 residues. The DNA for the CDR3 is TGCAGTGCCCCCCCCCAGGGTACATTAGAGACCCAGTACTTC. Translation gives CSAPPQGTLETQYF.